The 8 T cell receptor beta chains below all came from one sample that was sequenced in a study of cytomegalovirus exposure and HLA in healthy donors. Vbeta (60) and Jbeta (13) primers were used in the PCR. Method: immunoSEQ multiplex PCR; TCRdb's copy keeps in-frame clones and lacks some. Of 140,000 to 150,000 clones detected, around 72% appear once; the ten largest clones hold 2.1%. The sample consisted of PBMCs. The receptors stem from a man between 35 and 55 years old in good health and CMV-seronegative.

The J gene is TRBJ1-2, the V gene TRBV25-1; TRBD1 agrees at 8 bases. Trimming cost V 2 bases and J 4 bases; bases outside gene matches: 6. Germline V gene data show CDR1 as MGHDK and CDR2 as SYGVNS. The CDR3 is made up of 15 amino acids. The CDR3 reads CASSEGNRGSYGYTF. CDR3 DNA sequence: TGTGCCAGCAGTGAAGGAAACAGGGGGTCCTATGGCTACACCTTC.

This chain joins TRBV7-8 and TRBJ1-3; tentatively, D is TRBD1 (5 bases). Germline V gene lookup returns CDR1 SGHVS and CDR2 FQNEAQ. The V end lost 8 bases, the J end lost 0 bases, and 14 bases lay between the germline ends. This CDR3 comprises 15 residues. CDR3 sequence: CASAKGQISGNTIYF. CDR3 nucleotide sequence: TGTGCCAGCGCTAAGGGGCAGATCTCTGGAAACACCATATATTTT.

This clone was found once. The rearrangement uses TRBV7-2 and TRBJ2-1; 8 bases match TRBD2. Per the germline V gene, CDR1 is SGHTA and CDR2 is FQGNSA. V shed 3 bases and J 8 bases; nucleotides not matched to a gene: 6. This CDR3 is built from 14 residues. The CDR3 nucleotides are TGTGCCAGCAGCTTGAACGGGGGGGCTCATGAGCAGTTCTTC. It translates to CASSLNGGAHEQFF.

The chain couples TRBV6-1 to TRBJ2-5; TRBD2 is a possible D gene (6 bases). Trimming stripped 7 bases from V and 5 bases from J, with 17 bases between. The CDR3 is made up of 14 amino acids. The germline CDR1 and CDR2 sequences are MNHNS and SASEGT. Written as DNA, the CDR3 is TGTGCCAGCAACCGGGACTTCTTGGGCGAGACCCAGTACTTC. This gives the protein CASNRDFLGETQYF.

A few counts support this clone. CDR3 sequence (DNA): TGCGCCAGCAATAACAGACAGTCCACAGATACGCAGTATTTT. Translating it yields CASNNRQSTDTQYF. The chain uses TRBV10-1 and TRBJ2-3; tentative D call: TRBD1 (5 bases). Deletions cut 7 bases from V and 2 bases from J, with 13 bases between. Germline V CDR1 and CDR2: WNHNN, SYGVQD (reference sequence). The CDR3 is 14 amino acids.

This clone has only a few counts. CDR3 sequence reads: CATSRDRGRYEQYF. Here the CDR3 DNA reads TGTGCCACCAGCAGGGACAGGGGTAGGTACGAGCAGTACTTC. The J gene is TRBJ2-7, the V gene TRBV15, with 9 bases matching TRBD1. The junction had 4 bases not matched to a gene; V was cut back by 3 bases and J by 4 bases. Germline lookup yields CDR1 LNHNV and CDR2 YYDKDF (reference sequence). CDR3 size: 14 residues. Full variable domain (missing parts from reference TRBV15 and TRBJ2-7): DAMVIQNPRYQVTQFGKPVTLSCSQTLNHNVMYWYQQKSSQAPKLLFHYYDKDFNNEADTPDNFQSRRPNTSFCFLDIRSPGLGDTAMYLCATSRDRGRYEQYFGPGTRLTVT.

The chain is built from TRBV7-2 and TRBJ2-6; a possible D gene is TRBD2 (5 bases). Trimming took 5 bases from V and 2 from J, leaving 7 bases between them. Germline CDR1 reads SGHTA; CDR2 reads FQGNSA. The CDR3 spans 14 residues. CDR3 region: CASSTGTGANVLTF. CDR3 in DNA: TGTGCCAGCAGCACCGGGACTGGGGCCAACGTCCTGACTTTC. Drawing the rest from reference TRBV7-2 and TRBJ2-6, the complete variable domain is GAGVSQSPSNKVTEKGKDVELRCDPISGHTALYWYRQSLGQGLEFLIYFQGNSAPDKSGLPSDRFSAERTGGSVSTLTIQRTQQEDSAVYLCASSTGTGANVLTFGAGSRLTVL.

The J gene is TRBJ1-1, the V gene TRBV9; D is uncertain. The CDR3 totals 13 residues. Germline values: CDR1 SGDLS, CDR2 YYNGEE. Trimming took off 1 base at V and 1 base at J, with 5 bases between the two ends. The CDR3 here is CASSVTRNTEAFF. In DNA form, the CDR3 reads TGTGCCAGCAGCGTAACCAGGAACACTGAAGCTTTCTTT.